Sequencing of this TCR beta chain was carried out in a study of OX40 agonist ivuxolimab in advanced cancers. Study-level background: Ivuxolimab, which targeted the costimulatory receptor OX40 (CD134), was an agonistic, fully human IgG2 monoclonal antibody. Among the roughly 52 dose-escalation patients, approximately 20 had hepatocellular carcinoma, roughly 15 melanoma, 9 renal cell carcinoma and 9 head and neck cancer. The paper covers the monotherapy dose-escalation part of the phase I ivuxolimab trial, which included N = 52 patients. The dose-escalation cohort was around 84% male with a mean age of around 62 years, ranging from roughly 23 to 79. Peripheral TCRbeta sequencing was intended to test whether TCR sequence diversity was altered and clonal T-cell expansion was caused by ivuxolimab. Intravenous ivuxolimab was administered to patients every 2 weeks at six dose levels: 0.01, 0.1, 0.3, 1.5, 3 and 10 mg/kg. Patients were allowed to have had prior anti-PD-1, anti-PD-L1 or anti-CTLA-4 therapy, and 40% of the dose-escalation patients had previously received checkpoint inhibitors. Three dose-escalation patients achieved partial responses, one with hepatocellular carcinoma and two with cutaneous melanoma.

Taken from the germline V gene (reference sequence), the CDR1 and CDR2 loops are SGHNT and YYREEE. Inclusive of the bounding cysteine and phenylalanine, the CDR3 is 15 residues long. This entry keeps only the CDR3 DNA: 45 bases, framed from base 1. Here is what the overall study found, with its caveats: At doses of 0.1 to 3.0 mg/kg, clonal expansion of both CD4+ and CD8+ blood T cells was observed from baseline to week 6. Low levels of normalized T-cell clonal expansion were also seen in some nonresponding patients. The antigen specificity of the peripheral T cells that underwent clonal expansion was not determined. After ivuxolimab, more expanded clones were found on average in CD8+ T cells than in CD4+ T cells. In the 0.1-3.0 mg/kg groups, partial responders had among the lowest normalized peripheral clonal expansion, particularly in CD8+ T cells.

Genomic DNA was isolated from the sorted cells so that the TCRbeta CDR3 region could be sequenced. TCRbeta CDR3 regions were sequenced using the immunoSEQ Assay. TCRdb holds this immuneACCESS table with in-frame rearrangements only. Some clones are missing; in checked studies, unresolved V genes explain under half, and the rest has no known cause. Across this sample there are about 30,000 clones, with 86% seen only once. Of the sample, 25% falls within the top ten clones. The trial excluded patients who had a history of autoimmune disease or who were on systemic immunosuppression. Peripheral blood for TCR sequencing was collected from all dose cohorts at baseline, on cycle 4 day 1, and on cycle 7 day 1. Samples came from an open-label, multicenter, first-in-human phase I dose-escalation trial of ivuxolimab. Adults with locally advanced or metastatic head and neck squamous cell, hepatocellular, melanoma or renal cell carcinoma were enrolled in the trial. Before TCR sequencing, CD4+ and CD8+ T cells were separately sorted from peripheral blood.

This clone was seen once. No antigen is known for it. It has no much larger one-base neighbor in the sample; base qualities were not kept. The sequences come from CD4+ or CD8+ T cells sorted from blood, collected in a trial of the OX40 agonist ivuxolimab. The TCR comes from an adult with an advanced solid tumor such as melanoma, head and neck, liver or kidney cancer. The sequence is built from TRBV5-4 and TRBJ2-5, with the D call perhaps TRBD1 or TRBD2, as 6 bases match in each case. The J call may be faulty, since TRBJ2-7 better matches the DNA end. This receptor has the CDR3 CASSQGPSATYEQYF. The DNA is as follows: TGTGCCAGCAGCCAGGGGCCTAGCGCGACCTACGAGCAGTACTTC.